This TCR beta chain was sequenced for a study of cytomegalovirus exposure and HLA in healthy donors. As for the study in general: An early release of data contained about 85 million unique TCRs, which came from HLA-typed donors.

The CDR3 has 14 residues. Primers for the PCR totalled 60 Vbeta and 13 Jbeta. Profiled with immunoSEQ multiplex PCR; TCRdb holds only in-frame clones, not every one. The profile shows about 240,000 clones, 70% to 90% of them singletons. On this clone itself: Antigen unknown.

Study-wide results and limits: By a later analysis, the bulk of CMV-associated TCR beta chains appeared HLA-restricted. Later, TCR association rates were found to vary by HLA locus, highest for DRB1 and lowest for HLA-C.

This sequence was found in an older woman in good health and CMV-seropositive. V gene TRBV21-1 combines with J gene TRBJ2-7; whether TRBD1, the table's D call, matches the DNA was not checked. TRBV21-1 is marked as a pseudogene. Sequenced material: PBMCs. For the CDR3, the DNA is TGTGCCAGCAGCACCCGGGACATTACCTACGAGCAGTACTTC. Translating it yields CASSTRDITYEQYF.